The 10 T cell receptor beta chains presented below share a single source sample, sequenced in a study of CD8+ T cells in alopecia areata. After isolation, RNA underwent reverse transcription to generate cDNA as the sequencing template. Repertoires were generated with immunoSEQ multiplex PCR, while TCRdb's copy carries only in-frame clones and drops some. Of about 200,000 clones in the sample, about 56% were seen once. Sequencing was performed on CD8+ T cells sorted from blood. The receptors were gathered from a human donor in good health.

The chain recombines TRBV13 with TRBJ2-5; D may be TRBD2 (6 bases). CDR1 is PRHDT and CDR2 is FYEKMQ in the germline V gene (reference sequence). This CDR3 contains 14 residues. The germline V and J ends were trimmed by 4 bases and 1 base, with 10 bases remaining between them. The CDR3 sequence: CASSSRTTQETQYF. CDR3 bases: TGTGCCAGCAGCTCCCGGACTACCCAAGAGACCCAGTACTTC.

The V and J genes are TRBV27 and TRBJ2-7, with D perhaps assigned TRBD1 or TRBD2 (5 bases each). Germline V gene data show CDR1 as MNHEY and CDR2 as SMNVEV (reference sequence). The ends were cut back, 8 bases at V and 6 bases at J, with 20 bases in the middle. This CDR3 has 14 residues. CDR3 in amino acids: CASGVGAALSEQYF. The CDR3 nucleotides read TGTGCCAGCGGGGTCGGGGCAGCGCTAAGCGAGCAGTACTTC.

Only one count was recorded for this clone. This chain joins TRBV27 and TRBJ2-3, with D maybe TRBD2 (5 bases). The V and J ends lost 4 bases and 0 bases respectively, with 11 bases between them. Per germline, CDR1 MNHEY and CDR2 SMNVEV (reference sequence). CDR3 length: 15 amino acids. CDR3 DNA sequence: TGTGCCAGCAGTTCCCCCGGGGTGAGCACAGATACGCAGTATTTT. The encoded protein is CASSSPGVSTDTQYF.

This clone was seen only a few times. The gene calls are TRBV6-4 and TRBJ1-1; D is possibly TRBD1 (5 bases). V gave up 8 bases and J gave up 3 bases, with 13 bases separating them. There are 13 residues in the CDR3. CDR1 is MRHNA and CDR2 is SNTAGT in the germline V gene. For the CDR3, the DNA is TGTGCCAGCTCCCAGCAAGGGGACACTGAAGCTTTCTTT. This gives the protein CASSQQGDTEAFF.

The chain has TRBV15 and TRBJ1-5; the D is unclear. The CDR3 totals 14 residues. Germline V gene data show CDR1 as LNHNV and CDR2 as YYDKDF (reference sequence). The V end lost 10 bases, the J end lost 0 bases, and 13 bases lay between the germline ends. The CDR3 region has the DNA TGTGCCAGTTCGACCGAGAATAGCAATCAGCCCCAGCATTTT. It specifies CASSTENSNQPQHF.

This rearrangement joins TRBV6-1 to TRBJ2-7; 7 bases line up with TRBD1. Germline CDR1 is MNHNS and CDR2 is SASEGT. The CDR3 runs 14 residues. V was clipped by 8 bases and J by 3 bases; unmatched bases: 10. CDR3 sequence reads: CASGIRGSHYEQYF. The CDR3 nucleotides are TGTGCCAGCGGTATCAGGGGGAGCCACTACGAGCAGTACTTC.

This sequence joins TRBV25-1 and TRBJ1-2, with 9 bases lining up with TRBD1. Germline trimming cut 4 bases from V and 6 bases from J; bases unmatched to any gene: 6. The CDR3 extends over 14 amino acids. Per germline, CDR1 MGHDK and CDR2 SYGVNS. The CDR3 DNA is TGTGCCAGCAGTGGTCCGGGACAGGGCAATGGCTACACCTTC. Its translation is CASSGPGQGNGYTF.

J is TRBJ2-7 and V is TRBV14; no firm D call. The V end was cut by 1 base, the J end by 3 bases, with 13 bases between. The CDR3 extends over 15 amino acids. Per the germline V gene, CDR1 is SGHDN and CDR2 is FVKESK. The CDR3 DNA reads TGTGCCAGCAGCCAAGTTCTAGGGCAGAACTACGAGCAGTACTTC. Translated: CASSQVLGQNYEQYF.

The chain employs TRBV7-2 and TRBJ2-5; the D gene could be TRBD1 or TRBD2 (6 bases each). In germline, CDR1 is SGHTA, CDR2 FQGNSA. The CDR3 has 13 residues. Between the trimmed V and J ends, which lost 9 bases and 5 bases, there was a span of 16 bases. CDR3 residues: CASGGGDWETQYF. DNA of the CDR3: TGTGCCAGTGGGGGCGGGGATTGGGAGACCCAGTACTTC.

This clone was recorded a few times. The chain couples TRBV5-1 to TRBJ2-7, with no clear D. This CDR3 spans 15 amino acids. Deletions cut 4 bases from V and 0 bases from J, with 14 bases between. Germline loops: CDR1 SGHRS, CDR2 YFSETQ. CDR3 amino acids: CASSLGPQRSYEQYF. The CDR3 DNA is TGCGCCAGCAGCCTAGGACCGCAGCGCTCCTACGAGCAGTACTTC.